Listed here are 21 T cell receptor beta chains from one sample, sequenced in a study of blood T cell repertoires in COVID-19. The repertoire was sequenced with immunoSEQ multiplex PCR; TCRdb's copy has only in-frame clones and lacks some. In the table there are tens of thousands of clones, over 65% of which are singletons. Source material: peripheral blood. These receptors all come from a man over 45 with active or convalescent COVID-19.

The chain joins TRBV12-5 to TRBJ1-1; TRBD1 aligns across 7 bases. This CDR3 region has 16 residues. The J segment lost 4 bases and the V segment lost 0 bases, leaving 8 bases of the junction unmatched. Germline CDR1 and CDR2: LGHNT and FRNRAP. The DNA for the CDR3 is TGTGCTAGTGGTTTGGTATGGACAGGAATGGGCACTGAAGCTTTCTTT. Its translation is CASGLVWTGMGTEAFF. Supplemented by reference TRBV12-5 and TRBJ1-1, the full variable domain reads DARVTQTPRHKVTEMGQEVTMRCQPILGHNTVFWYRQTMMQGLELLAYFRNRAPLDDSGMPKDRFSAEMPDATLATLKIQPSEPRDSAVYFCASGLVWTGMGTEAFFGQGTRLTVV.

The gene calls are TRBV29-1 and TRBJ2-2; D gene ambiguous. Looked up from germline, CDR1 is SQVTM and CDR2 is ANQGSEA. With 1 base removed from V and 7 bases from J, the gap between germline ends came to 7 bases. The CDR3 length is 12 residues. This CDR3 is CSVEVQVGELFF. The CDR3 DNA reads as TGCAGCGTTGAAGTTCAGGTCGGGGAGCTGTTTTTT.

This clone was seen ten or more times. The chain uses TRBV5-6 and TRBJ1-3; D is unclear. Between the trimmed V and J ends, which lost 0 bases and 0 bases, there was a span of 7 bases. Germline values: CDR1 SGHDT, CDR2 YYEEEE. CDR3 length equals 15 residues. The CDR3 coding sequence is TGTGCCAGCAGCTTGGCCCCCTTCTCTGGAAACACCATATATTTT. Its protein product is CASSLAPFSGNTIYF.

The table lists this clone with a few counts. The CDR3 here is CAWSVGQVDYTF. In nucleotides, the CDR3 is TGTGCCTGGAGTGTGGGTCAGGTGGACTACACCTTC. The chain carries TRBV30 and TRBJ1-2; D is undetermined. This CDR3 has 12 amino acids. The V gene's germline CDR1 is GTSNPN and CDR2 SVGIG (reference sequence). Between the trimmed V and J ends, which lost 0 bases and 10 bases, there was a span of 12 bases.

The gene calls are TRBV11-1 and TRBJ2-5, with D perhaps matching TRBD2 (6 bases). Germline V gene data show CDR1 as SGHAT and CDR2 as FQDESV (reference sequence). There are 13 residues in the CDR3. Trimming pared 2 bases from V and 3 bases from J, leaving 7 bases between. CDR3 in amino acids: CASSLRREETQYF. CDR3 nucleotides: TGTGCCAGCAGCTTAAGGAGGGAAGAGACCCAGTACTTC.

V and J are TRBV9 and TRBJ2-5; 7 positions match TRBD1. CDR1 is SGDLS and CDR2 is YYNGEE in the germline V gene. The CDR3 is 14 residues long. With V trimmed by 3 bases and J by 2 bases, 4 bases remained unmatched. Here the CDR3 reads CASSETGRQETQYF. CDR3 DNA: TGTGCCAGCAGCGAGACAGGGCGGCAAGAGACCCAGTACTTC.

This chain uses TRBV3-1 (or the pseudogene TRBV3-2) with TRBJ2-3, with 7 bases matching TRBD2. J gave up 8 bases and V 0 bases, and 5 bases lay outside the gene matches. Germline-derived CDR1 and CDR2 are LGHDT and YNNKEL (reference sequence). The CDR3 is made up of 14 amino acids. The CDR3, as DNA: TGTGCCAGCAGCCAAGATTGGACGGGAGGTACGCAGTATTTT. Encoded protein: CASSQDWTGGTQYF.

V and J are TRBV5-4 and TRBJ1-1; 12 bases match TRBD1. Germline CDR1 SGHNT, CDR2 YYREEE (reference sequence). Trimming cost V 0 bases and J 10 bases; bases outside gene matches: 19. This CDR3 is 19 amino acids long. The CDR3 here is CASSLAATGTGGARRRAFF. DNA for the CDR3: TGTGCCAGCAGCTTGGCAGCGACCGGGACAGGGGGCGCCCGGAGGCGAGCTTTCTTT.

The chain is built from TRBV19 and TRBJ2-7; the D gene is possibly TRBD2 (6 bases). Trimming stripped 9 bases from V and 0 bases from J, with 15 bases between. Germline CDR1 is LNHDA and CDR2 is SQIVND (reference sequence). The CDR3 has 14 amino acids. The CDR3 is CASNRGSSSYEQYF. The CDR3 nucleotides are TGTGCCAGCAATCGGGGGAGTAGCTCCTACGAGCAGTACTTC. Variable domain in full (rest from reference TRBV19 and TRBJ2-7): DGGITQSPKYLFRKEGQNVTLSCEQNLNHDAMYWYRQDPGQGLRLIYYSQIVNDFQKGDIAEGYSVSREKKESFPLTVTSAQKNPTAFYLCASNRGSSSYEQYFGPGTRLTVT.

The chain recombines TRBV12-3 or TRBV12-4 with TRBJ1-2; weak D call: TRBD1 (5 bases). The CDR3 spans 12 residues. The germline V and J ends were trimmed by 5 bases and 14 bases, with 18 bases remaining between them. As DNA, the CDR3 is TGTGCCAGCAGTGTAGGTGGGGCGGTGGGGACCTTC. It codes for CASSVGGAVGTF.

This clone was seen at least ten times. DNA of the CDR3: TGTGCCAGCAGCTCTTCTAGAAACACCATATATTTT. This sequence encodes CASSSSRNTIYF. The chain couples TRBV7-9 to TRBJ1-3; the D is unclear. The CDR3 is made up of 12 amino acids. The germline CDR1 and CDR2 sequences are SEHNR and FQNEAQ (reference sequence). V was shortened by 4 bases and J by 5 bases, with 6 bases between the two germline ends.

V gene TRBV7-2 combines with J gene TRBJ1-2; a possible D gene is TRBD1 (5 bases). This CDR3 is built from 14 residues. The germline V and J ends were trimmed by 6 bases and 4 bases, with 15 bases remaining between them. Germline values: CDR1 SGHTA, CDR2 FQGNSA. The DNA of the CDR3 is TGTGCCAGCAGGGCGGGGGTATCGGGCTATGGCTACACCTTC. Its translation: CASRAGVSGYGYTF.

This rearrangement joins TRBV4-3 to TRBJ1-2; D not resolved. V was shortened by 0 bases and J by 5 bases, with 13 bases between the two germline ends. The CDR3 sequence is 15 residues long. Germline CDR1 and CDR2: LGHNA and YSLEER. Written as DNA, the CDR3 is TGCGCCAGCAGCCAAGATCCCGGCAGCGATTATGGCTACACCTTC. It yields the protein CASSQDPGSDYGYTF.

This sequence joins TRBV29-1 and TRBJ2-6, with a weak D call TRBD1 (6 bases). Trimming shortened V by 3 bases and J by 4 bases, and 16 bases separated the two germline ends. Germline CDR1 is SQVTM and CDR2 is ANQGSEA. CDR3 size: 16 residues. CDR3: CSVEDSPSWGANVLTF. The CDR3 nucleotides are TGCAGCGTTGAGGACAGCCCGTCGTGGGGGGCCAACGTCCTGACTTTC.

This chain links TRBV2 with TRBJ2-2; 7 nucleotides line up with TRBD1. CDR1 is SNHLY and CDR2 is FYNNEI in the germline V gene. The ends lost 10 bases at V and 6 bases at J; junction bases unmatched: 11. The CDR3 totals 14 residues. The chain's CDR3 is CAIRTGLSAGELFF. CDR3 DNA sequence: TGTGCCATCCGGACAGGCCTGAGCGCCGGGGAGCTGTTTTTT.

This chain links TRBV7-2 with TRBJ2-5; tentative D call: TRBD2 (5 bases). Trimming took 2 bases from V and 2 from J, leaving 15 bases between them. Germline V gives CDR1 SGHTA, CDR2 FQGNSA. The length of the CDR3 is 16 residues. The CDR3 loop reads CASSLWFAAGQETQYF. As DNA, the CDR3 is TGTGCCAGCAGCTTATGGTTTGCCGCGGGTCAAGAGACCCAGTACTTC.

V is TRBV4-2 and J is TRBJ1-6, with TRBD1 as a possible D gene (5 bases). Between the trimmed V and J ends, which lost 1 base and 1 base, there was a span of 11 bases. Germline V gene data show CDR1 as LGHNA and CDR2 as YNFKEQ. The CDR3 extends over 17 amino acids. CDR3 amino acids: CASSQAKGTSYNSPLHF. CDR3 sequence (DNA): TGTGCCAGCAGCCAAGCAAAGGGGACTTCCTATAATTCACCCCTCCACTTT.

The V and J genes are TRBV7-2 and TRBJ1-1; 9 bases line up with TRBD1. V lost 5 bases and J lost 5; bases outside the gene matches: 9. The CDR3 contains 15 residues. Germline values: CDR1 SGHTA, CDR2 FQGNSA. The CDR3 region has the DNA TGTGCCAGCAGCACCTTACAGGGGGCTCTGACTGAAGCTTTCTTT. Protein product: CASSTLQGALTEAFF.

In this sample, this clone turned up a few times. This rearrangement joins TRBV24-1 to TRBJ2-2, with a possible D match to TRBD1 (5 bases). The CDR3 contains 12 residues. Germline loops: CDR1 KGHDR, CDR2 SFDVKD. The V end lost 7 bases, the J end lost 4 bases, and 6 bases lay between the germline ends. The CDR3 sequence: CATRDTTGELFF. The CDR3 nucleotides read TGTGCCACCAGGGACACCACCGGGGAGCTGTTTTTT.

Many counts were recorded for this clone. The CDR3 coding sequence is TGTGCCAGCGGGCGGGTTCGGGGGGCTGTCCTCTCTAATCAGCCCCAGCATTTT. It specifies CASGRVRGAVLSNQPQHF. J is TRBJ1-5 and V is TRBV2; maybe TRBD1 (6 bases). The germline V gene has CDR1 SNHLY and CDR2 FYNNEI. The V gene lost 8 bases and the J gene lost 4 bases, with 27 bases spanning the gap. The CDR3 covers 18 residues.

This clone was detected only a few times. The gene calls are TRBV5-6 and TRBJ1-2; perhaps TRBD1 as D (5 bases). Germline V CDR1 and CDR2: SGHDT, YYEEEE. The CDR3 consists of 16 residues. V dropped 3 bases and J dropped 4 bases, with 19 bases sitting between them. For the CDR3, the DNA is TGTGCCAGCAGCTGGGGCCTTGGAGGGATTGGCTATGGCTACACCTTC. Its protein product is CASSWGLGGIGYGYTF.